This T cell receptor beta chain was found in a study of blood T cell repertoires in COVID-19. Study at large: Whether acute or convalescent, the COVID-19 samples came from the United States, Italy and Spain. In each case, the material was cDNA or gDNA derived from T cells, B-cell-depleted T cells, or PBMCs.

In the source study's methods: From reference gene primer amplification, estimates of nucleated cell counts were derived. The data were produced by immunoSEQ multiplex PCR, yet TCRdb's version contains in-frame clones alone and is incomplete. V and J calls and clone size are copied from that table; D and trimming were computed from the DNA. The sample lists approximately 100,000 clones; about 90% were seen once. The CDR3 runs to 20 residues. Enrolment of Seattle patients took place during active infection, and they were followed longitudinally. The source material was peripheral blood. The clonotype comes from a human donor with COVID-19, enrolled during active disease. The donor label of this sample is uncertain. The chain uses TRBV21-1 and TRBJ2-5; TRBD2, the table's D call, was not compared with the DNA. TRBV21-1 is a pseudogene locus. In nucleotides, the CDR3 is TGTGCCAGCAGCAAAGGTTTTGAGGCTAGCGGGGGGGCTTGGCGGGAGACCCAGTACTTC. This encodes CASSKGFEASGGAWRETQYF.